The clone carrying this TCR beta chain was counted only a few times. The authors prepared the TCRbeta library with unique molecular identifiers. Via MiXCR, TCRdb re-called the PCR reads, giving one row per CDR3 protein. Of 80,000 to 95,000 distinct CDR3 sequences in the sample, roughly 7.7% were seen once. This record comes from a study of T-cell reconstitution after alpha-beta-depleted transplantation in children. Germline CDR1 and CDR2: DFQATT and SNEGSKA (reference sequence). The CDR3 has 15 amino acids. The V end was cut by 1 base, the J end by 0 bases, with 10 bases between. The source is a human donor who donated a stem cell graft to a child with congenital amegakaryocytic thrombocytopenia. The source material was PBMCs from the stem cell graft donor, sampled from the stem cell graft. The chain combines TRBV20-1 with TRBJ1-5; D ambiguous. CDR3 sequence (DNA): TGCAGTGCTAGAGTGCAGTCACATAGCAATCAGCCCCAGCATTTT. Encoded protein: CSARVQSHSNQPQHF.